The 13 T cell receptor beta chains below all came from one sample that was sequenced in a study of cytomegalovirus exposure and HLA in healthy donors. Primers included in the PCR were 60 Vbeta and 13 Jbeta primers. The table came from immunoSEQ multiplex PCR; TCRdb's copy has only in-frame clones and leaves some out. The sample carries tens of thousands of clones, 65% to 80% recorded once. Sequenced input: PBMCs. These receptors were collected from a woman aged 30 to 39 in good health and CMV-seronegative.

The V and J genes are TRBV21-1 and TRBJ2-7; the D call of TRBD2 is as the table states it, not checked on the DNA. TRBV21-1 corresponds to a pseudogene. This CDR3 contains 12 residues. The CDR3 DNA is TGTGCCAGCAGCAAGGTAAGCCGCGAGCAGTACTTC. Translation gives CASSKVSREQYF.

The V gene is TRBV9, the J gene TRBJ2-1; 12 bases agree with TRBD2. CDR1 and CDR2 from the germline V gene are SGDLS and YYNGEE. V lost 1 base to trimming and J lost 3 bases; unmatched junction nucleotides: 5. CDR3 length: 17 amino acids. The CDR3 sequence: CASSVLWTSGNYNEQFF. In DNA, the CDR3 is TGTGCCAGCAGCGTACTGTGGACTAGCGGGAACTACAATGAGCAGTTCTTC.

The V call is TRBV19, the J call TRBJ1-3, with 9 bases lining up with TRBD1. The CDR3 spans 15 residues. Trimming removed 6 bases from V and 1 base from J; junction bases left unmatched: 4. Germline V CDR1 and CDR2: LNHDA, SQIVND (reference sequence). CDR3 protein: CASREGQGSGNTIYF. CDR3 nucleotides: TGTGCCAGTAGGGAAGGACAGGGGTCTGGAAACACCATATATTTT.

This clone was counted between two and nine times. V usage is TRBV7-2 and J usage is TRBJ1-5; D might be TRBD1 (6 bases). Trimming shortened V by 5 bases and J by 6 bases, and 17 bases separated the two germline ends. From germline, CDR1 is SGHTA and CDR2 FQGNSA. The CDR3 is 15 residues long. CDR3 DNA: TGTGCCAGCAGCCTTCAATCGGGGGGCGGTCAGCCCCAGCATTTT. Translated, it gives CASSLQSGGGQPQHF.

The chain couples TRBV6-5 to TRBJ2-5; D is unclear. Trimming took off 3 bases at V and 5 bases at J, with 7 bases between the two ends. There are 12 residues in the CDR3. Germline V gene lookup returns CDR1 MNHEY and CDR2 SVGAGI. In DNA form, the CDR3 reads TGTGCCAGCAGTTATTTTTCGGAGACCCAGTACTTC. Protein: CASSYFSETQYF.

The CDR3 DNA reads TGTGCCAGCAGCTTGAACAGTCGGGGGGGAACAGAGACCCAGTACTTC. This gives the protein CASSLNSRGGTETQYF. The J gene is TRBJ2-5, the V gene TRBV5-4, with 8 bases identical to TRBD2. Germline V lookup: CDR1 SGHNT, CDR2 YYREEE (reference sequence). Germline trimming cut 1 base from V and 4 bases from J; bases unmatched to any gene: 9. This CDR3 has 16 residues.

J is TRBJ2-7 and V is TRBV27, with 10 positions matching TRBD2. Germline CDR1 and CDR2: MNHEY and SMNVEV (reference sequence). Trimming took 7 bases from V and 3 from J; bases not matched to a gene: 6. The CDR3 runs to 14 residues. The CDR3 coding sequence is TGTGCCAGCACTCCTAGCGGGGGATACTACGAGCAGTACTTC. Translation: CASTPSGGYYEQYF.

The chain has TRBV5-1 and TRBJ2-5, with D tentatively TRBD1 (6 bases). Looked up from germline, CDR1 is SGHRS and CDR2 is YFSETQ. The length of the CDR3 is 14 residues. The V end was cut by 0 bases, the J end by 3 bases, with 9 bases between. CDR3 in amino acids: CASSLGQAEETQYF. CDR3 sequence (DNA): TGCGCCAGCAGCTTGGGACAGGCTGAAGAGACCCAGTACTTC.

The chain combines TRBV25-1 with TRBJ2-3; TRBD2 agrees at 9 bases. Germline CDR1 is MGHDK and CDR2 is SYGVNS. Trimming at V came to 0 bases and at J to 4 bases, leaving 2 bases not matched to a gene. The CDR3 is 15 amino acids. In DNA, the CDR3 is TGTGCCAGCAGTGAATACCCTAGCGGGGCAGATACGCAGTATTTT. Its translation: CASSEYPSGADTQYF. The complete variable domain, with remaining parts taken from reference TRBV25-1 and TRBJ2-3, reads EADIYQTPRYLVIGTGKKITLECSQTMGHDKMYWYQQDPGMELHLIHYSYGVNSTEKGDLSSESTVSRIRTEHFPLTLESARPSHTSQYLCASSEYPSGADTQYFGPGTRLTVL.

This chain uses TRBV5-4 with TRBJ2-5; the D is unclear. The germline gives CDR1 SGHNT, CDR2 YYREEE (reference sequence). CDR3 length equals 14 residues. V was cut by 0 bases and J by 2 bases, with 8 bases left in between. In nucleotides, the CDR3 is TGTGCCAGCAGCTTGGGACTGCTACAAGAGACCCAGTACTTC. Translation gives CASSLGLLQETQYF.

The chain joins TRBV11-3 to TRBJ2-2; 8 nucleotides agree with TRBD2. This CDR3 contains 15 residues. Germline V gives CDR1 SGHNT, CDR2 YENEEA. V lost 2 bases, J lost 6 bases, and 5 bases stayed unmatched. CDR3 sequence: CASSLRGGAAGELFF. The CDR3 DNA follows: TGTGCCAGCAGCTTACGGGGGGGCGCCGCCGGGGAGCTGTTTTTT.

This rearrangement joins TRBV5-1 to TRBJ1-5; D remains ambiguous. Looked up from germline, CDR1 is SGHRS and CDR2 is YFSETQ. V was shortened by 3 bases and J by 1 base, with 8 bases between the two germline ends. This CDR3 has 14 residues. CDR3 protein: CASSSGGSNQPQHF. Written as DNA, the CDR3 is TGCGCCAGCAGCTCCGGAGGGAGCAATCAGCCCCAGCATTTT.

The genes are TRBV10-1 and TRBJ2-6; D is unresolved. CDR3 length equals 16 residues. Germline V gene lookup returns CDR1 WNHNN and CDR2 SYGVQD (reference sequence). The ends were cut back, 0 bases at V and 2 bases at J, with 8 bases in the middle. Here the CDR3 reads CASSESIVAGANVLTF. The CDR3 nucleotides are TGCGCCAGCAGTGAGTCGATAGTAGCTGGGGCCAACGTCCTGACTTTC.